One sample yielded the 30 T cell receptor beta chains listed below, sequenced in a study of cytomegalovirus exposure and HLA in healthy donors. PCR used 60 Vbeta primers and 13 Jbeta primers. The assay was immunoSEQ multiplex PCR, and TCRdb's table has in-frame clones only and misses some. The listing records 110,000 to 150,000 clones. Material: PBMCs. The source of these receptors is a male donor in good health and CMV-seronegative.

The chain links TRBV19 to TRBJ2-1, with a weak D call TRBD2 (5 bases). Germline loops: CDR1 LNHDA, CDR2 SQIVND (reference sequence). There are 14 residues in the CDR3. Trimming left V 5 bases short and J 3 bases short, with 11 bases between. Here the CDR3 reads CASSEEDFYNEQFF. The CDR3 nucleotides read TGTGCCAGTAGTGAGGAGGACTTCTACAATGAGCAGTTCTTC.

The CDR3 sequence: CAMGFRQPSSGNTIYF. CDR3 DNA: TGTGCCATGGGGTTTCGACAGCCTAGCTCTGGAAACACCATATATTTT. V is TRBV6-6 and J is TRBJ1-3; the D gene is possibly TRBD1 (5 bases). The germline gives CDR1 MNHNY, CDR2 SVGAGI (reference sequence). This CDR3 region has 16 residues. The V end lost 10 bases, the J end lost 0 bases, and 19 bases lay between the germline ends.

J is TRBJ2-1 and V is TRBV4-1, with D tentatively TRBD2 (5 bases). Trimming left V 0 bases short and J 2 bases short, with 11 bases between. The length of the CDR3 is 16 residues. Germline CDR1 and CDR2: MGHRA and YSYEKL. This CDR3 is CASSQDESGTYNEQFF. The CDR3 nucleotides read TGCGCCAGCAGCCAAGACGAGAGCGGAACCTACAATGAGCAGTTCTTC.

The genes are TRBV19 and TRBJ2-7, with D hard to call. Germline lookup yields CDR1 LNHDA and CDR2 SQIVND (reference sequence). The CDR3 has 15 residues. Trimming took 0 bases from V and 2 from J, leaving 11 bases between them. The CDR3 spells CASSIEPRNPYEQYF. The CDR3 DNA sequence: TGTGCCAGTAGTATAGAGCCCAGGAACCCCTACGAGCAGTACTTC.

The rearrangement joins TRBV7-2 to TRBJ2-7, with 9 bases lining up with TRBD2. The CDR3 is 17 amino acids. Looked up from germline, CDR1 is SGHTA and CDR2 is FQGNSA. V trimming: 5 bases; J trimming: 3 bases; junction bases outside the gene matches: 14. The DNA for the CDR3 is TGTGCCAGCAGCCCGTACCGCTTAGCGGGAGAGTTCTACGAGCAGTACTTC. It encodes CASSPYRLAGEFYEQYF.

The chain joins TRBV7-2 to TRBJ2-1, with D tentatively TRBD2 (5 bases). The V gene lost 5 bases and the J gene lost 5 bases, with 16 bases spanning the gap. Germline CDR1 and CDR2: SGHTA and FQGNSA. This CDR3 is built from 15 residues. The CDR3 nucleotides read TGTGCCAGCAGCCTAAGACGAGGAGGTGACAATGAGCAGTTCTTC. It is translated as CASSLRRGGDNEQFF.

The CDR3: CASSPGLAGTTEQFF. The CDR3 DNA follows: TGCGCCAGCAGCCCCGGACTAGCGGGGACCACGGAGCAGTTCTTC. The chain links TRBV4-3 to TRBJ2-1, with 12 bases aligning to TRBD2. J was trimmed by 10 bases and V by 4 bases; bases with no gene match: 8. The germline V gene has CDR1 LGHNA and CDR2 YSLEER. This CDR3 region has 15 residues.

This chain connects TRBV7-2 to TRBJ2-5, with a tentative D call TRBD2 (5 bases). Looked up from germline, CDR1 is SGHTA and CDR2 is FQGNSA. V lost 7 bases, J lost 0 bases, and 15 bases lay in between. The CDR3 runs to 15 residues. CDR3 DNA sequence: TGTGCCAGCAATCCCCTCTTTAGCGACCAAGAGACCCAGTACTTC. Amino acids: CASNPLFSDQETQYF. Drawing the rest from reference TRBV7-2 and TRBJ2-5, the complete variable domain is GAGVSQSPSNKVTEKGKDVELRCDPISGHTALYWYRQSLGQGLEFLIYFQGNSAPDKSGLPSDRFSAERTGGSVSTLTIQRTQQEDSAVYLCASNPLFSDQETQYFGPGTRLLVL.

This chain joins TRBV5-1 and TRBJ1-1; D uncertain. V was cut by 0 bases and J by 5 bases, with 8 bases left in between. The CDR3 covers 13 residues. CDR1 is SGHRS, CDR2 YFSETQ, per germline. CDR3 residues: CASSLGPTTEAFF. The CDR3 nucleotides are TGCGCCAGCAGCTTGGGGCCGACAACTGAAGCTTTCTTT.

For the CDR3, the DNA is TGCGCCAGCAGTGCAGGCTCCCAGATGGCCCAGTACTTC. Translated, it gives CASSAGSQMAQYF. The V call is TRBV10-1, the J call TRBJ2-5; no clear D. V was shortened by 4 bases and J by 9 bases, with 15 bases between the two germline ends. This CDR3 is built from 13 residues. In germline, CDR1 is WNHNN, CDR2 SYGVQD (reference sequence).

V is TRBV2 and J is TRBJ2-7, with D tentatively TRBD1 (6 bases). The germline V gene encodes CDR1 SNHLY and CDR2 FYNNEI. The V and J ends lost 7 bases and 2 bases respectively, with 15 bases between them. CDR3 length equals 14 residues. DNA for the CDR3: TGTGCCAGCAAGAGGGACACCGGTCCCTACGAGCAGTACTTC. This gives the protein CASKRDTGPYEQYF.

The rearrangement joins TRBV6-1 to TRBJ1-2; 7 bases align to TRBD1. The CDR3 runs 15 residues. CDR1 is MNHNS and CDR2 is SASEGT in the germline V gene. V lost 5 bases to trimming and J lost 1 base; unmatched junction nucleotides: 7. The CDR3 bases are TGTGCCAGCAGTCCGCGACAGGGAAGTAACTATGGCTACACCTTC. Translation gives CASSPRQGSNYGYTF.

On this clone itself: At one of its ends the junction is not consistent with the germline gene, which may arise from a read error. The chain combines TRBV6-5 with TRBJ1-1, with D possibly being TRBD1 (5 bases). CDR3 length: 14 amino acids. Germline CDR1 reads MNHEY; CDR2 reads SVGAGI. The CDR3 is CASSYSGGNAEAFF. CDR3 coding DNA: TGTGCCAGCAGTTACTCGGGGGGGAACGCTGAAGCTTTCTTT.

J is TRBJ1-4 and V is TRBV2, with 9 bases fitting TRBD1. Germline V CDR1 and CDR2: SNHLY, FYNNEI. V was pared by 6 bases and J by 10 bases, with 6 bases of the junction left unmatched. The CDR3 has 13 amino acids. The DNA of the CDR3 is TGTGCCAGCAGGAGGGACAGGGAGGGAAAACTGTTTTTT. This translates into CASRRDREGKLFF.

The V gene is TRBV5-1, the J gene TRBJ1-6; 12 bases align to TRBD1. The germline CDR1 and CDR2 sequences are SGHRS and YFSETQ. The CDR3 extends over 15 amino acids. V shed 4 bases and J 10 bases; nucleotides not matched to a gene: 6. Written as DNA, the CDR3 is TGCGCCAGCAGCCAGGGACAGGGGGCAGTCTCACCCCTCCACTTT. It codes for CASSQGQGAVSPLHF.

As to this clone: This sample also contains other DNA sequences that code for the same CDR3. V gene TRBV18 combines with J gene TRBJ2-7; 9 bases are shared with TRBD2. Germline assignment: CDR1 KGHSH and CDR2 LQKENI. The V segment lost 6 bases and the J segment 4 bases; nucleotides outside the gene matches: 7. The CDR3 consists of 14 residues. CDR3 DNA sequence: TGTGCCAGCTCCCCCGGGACTAGCCAATACGAGCAGTACTTC. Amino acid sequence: CASSPGTSQYEQYF.

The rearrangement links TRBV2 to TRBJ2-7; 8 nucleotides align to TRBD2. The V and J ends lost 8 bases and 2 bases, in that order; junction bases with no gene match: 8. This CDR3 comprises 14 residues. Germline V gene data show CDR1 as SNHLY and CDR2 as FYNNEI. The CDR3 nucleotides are TGTGCCAGCCGGGAGGGGTCCTTAACCTACGAGCAGTACTTC. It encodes CASREGSLTYEQYF.

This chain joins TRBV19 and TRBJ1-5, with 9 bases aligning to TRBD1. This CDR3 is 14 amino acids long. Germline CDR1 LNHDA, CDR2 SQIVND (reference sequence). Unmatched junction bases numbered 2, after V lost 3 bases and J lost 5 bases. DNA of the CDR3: TGTGCCAGTAGTATGAGACAGGGGGATCAGCCCCAGCATTTT. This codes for CASSMRQGDQPQHF. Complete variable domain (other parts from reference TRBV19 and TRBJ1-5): DGGITQSPKYLFRKEGQNVTLSCEQNLNHDAMYWYRQDPGQGLRLIYYSQIVNDFQKGDIAEGYSVSREKKESFPLTVTSAQKNPTAFYLCASSMRQGDQPQHFGDGTRLSIL.

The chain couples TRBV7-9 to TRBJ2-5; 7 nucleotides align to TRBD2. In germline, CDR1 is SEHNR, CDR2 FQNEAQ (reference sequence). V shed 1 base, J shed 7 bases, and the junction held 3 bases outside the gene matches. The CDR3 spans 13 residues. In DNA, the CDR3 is TGTGCCAGCAGCTTAGGTCCGGGGGGGACCCAGTACTTC. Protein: CASSLGPGGTQYF.

CDR3 protein: CAWSDPGEEAFF. The CDR3 DNA reads as TGTGCCTGGAGCGATCCCGGGGAGGAAGCTTTCTTT. The chain is built from TRBV30 and TRBJ1-1, with D unclear. CDR1 GTSNPN and CDR2 SVGIG come from the germline V gene (reference sequence). This CDR3 comprises 12 residues. The V end lost 3 bases, the J end lost 8 bases, and 13 bases lay between the germline ends.

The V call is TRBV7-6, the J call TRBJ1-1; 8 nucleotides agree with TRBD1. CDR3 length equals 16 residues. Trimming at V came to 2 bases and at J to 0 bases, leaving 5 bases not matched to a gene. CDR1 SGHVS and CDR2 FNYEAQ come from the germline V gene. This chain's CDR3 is CASSLQGAGLNTEAFF. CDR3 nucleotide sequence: TGTGCCAGCAGCTTACAGGGGGCTGGGTTGAACACTGAAGCTTTCTTT.

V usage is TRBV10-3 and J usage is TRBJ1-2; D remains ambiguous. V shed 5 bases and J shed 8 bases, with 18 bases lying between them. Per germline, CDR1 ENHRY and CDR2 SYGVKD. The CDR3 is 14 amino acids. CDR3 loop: CAISSGSSSIGYTF. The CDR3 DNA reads TGTGCCATCAGTTCGGGGTCCTCTTCTATCGGCTACACCTTC.

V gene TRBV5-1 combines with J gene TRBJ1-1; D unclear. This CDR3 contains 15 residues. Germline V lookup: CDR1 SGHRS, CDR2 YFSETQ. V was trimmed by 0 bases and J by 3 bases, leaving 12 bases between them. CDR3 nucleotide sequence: TGCGCCAGCAGCTTGGTTCTGGGTGAGGACACTGAAGCTTTCTTT. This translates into CASSLVLGEDTEAFF.

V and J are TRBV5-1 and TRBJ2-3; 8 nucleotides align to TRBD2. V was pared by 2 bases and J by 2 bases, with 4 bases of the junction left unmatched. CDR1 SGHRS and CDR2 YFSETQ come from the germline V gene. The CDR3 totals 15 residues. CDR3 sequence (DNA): TGCGCCAGCAGCTTTAGCGGGGAACCCACAGATACGCAGTATTTT. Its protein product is CASSFSGEPTDTQYF.

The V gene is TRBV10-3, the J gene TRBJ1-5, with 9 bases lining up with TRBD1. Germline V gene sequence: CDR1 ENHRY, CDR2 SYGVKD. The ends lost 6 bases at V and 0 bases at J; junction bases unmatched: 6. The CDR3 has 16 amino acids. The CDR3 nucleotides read TGTGCCATCAGCGAACAGGGGGCCCCTAGCAATCAGCCCCAGCATTTT. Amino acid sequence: CAISEQGAPSNQPQHF.

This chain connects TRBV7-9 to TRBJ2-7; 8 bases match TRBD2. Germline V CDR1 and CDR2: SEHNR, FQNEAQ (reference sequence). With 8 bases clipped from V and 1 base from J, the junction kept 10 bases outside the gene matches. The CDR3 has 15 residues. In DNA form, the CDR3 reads TGTGCCAGCTCCCCCTGGCGGGGGGTTTCCTACGAGCAGTACTTC. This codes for CASSPWRGVSYEQYF.

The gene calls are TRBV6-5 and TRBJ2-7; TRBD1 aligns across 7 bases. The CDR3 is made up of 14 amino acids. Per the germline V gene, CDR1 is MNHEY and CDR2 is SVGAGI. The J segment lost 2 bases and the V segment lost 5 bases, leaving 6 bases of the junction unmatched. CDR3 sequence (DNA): TGTGCCAGCAGTCCCTGGGACAGCCCCTACGAGCAGTACTTC. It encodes CASSPWDSPYEQYF.

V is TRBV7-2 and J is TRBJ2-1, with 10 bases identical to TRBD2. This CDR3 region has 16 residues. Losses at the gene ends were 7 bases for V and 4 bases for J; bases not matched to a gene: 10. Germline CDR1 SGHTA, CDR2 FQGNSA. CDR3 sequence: CASTPPSGGFYNEQFF. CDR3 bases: TGTGCCAGCACCCCCCCTAGCGGGGGCTTTTACAATGAGCAGTTCTTC.

CDR3 region: CASSQLGLAGGPKFF. The CDR3 coding sequence is TGCGCCAGCAGCCAGCTGGGACTAGCGGGAGGGCCGAAGTTCTTC. The chain couples TRBV4-1 to TRBJ2-1, with TRBD2 identical over 16 bases. Losses at the gene ends were 3 bases for V and 14 bases for J; bases not matched to a gene: 7. CDR3 length: 15 amino acids. Germline V gene lookup returns CDR1 MGHRA and CDR2 YSYEKL.

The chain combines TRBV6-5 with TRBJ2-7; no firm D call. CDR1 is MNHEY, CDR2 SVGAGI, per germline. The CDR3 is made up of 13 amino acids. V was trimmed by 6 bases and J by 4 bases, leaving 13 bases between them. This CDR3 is CASSHTDSYEQYF. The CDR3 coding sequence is TGTGCCAGCAGCCACACCGACTCTTACGAGCAGTACTTC.